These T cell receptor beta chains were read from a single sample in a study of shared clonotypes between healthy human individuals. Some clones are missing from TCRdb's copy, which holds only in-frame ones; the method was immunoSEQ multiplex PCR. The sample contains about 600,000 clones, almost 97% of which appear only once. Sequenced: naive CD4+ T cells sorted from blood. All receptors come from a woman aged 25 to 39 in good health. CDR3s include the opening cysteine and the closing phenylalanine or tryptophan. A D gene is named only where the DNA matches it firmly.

CASILGTSGYNEQFF	TRBD2	TRBJ2-1	TRBV2
CASSLGGVQETQYF	.	TRBJ2-5	TRBV5-1
CASSLGPTEQYF	.	TRBJ2-7	TRBV5-5
CVSSFIAGGPYEQYF	TRBD2	TRBJ2-7	TRBV28
CASSMDGTSGDNEQFF	TRBD2	TRBJ2-1	TRBV19
CASSPKGVQRLQETQYF	.	TRBJ2-5	TRBV11-2
CASSFGTDTQYF	.	TRBJ2-3	TRBV7-6
CASSSTGQAAGGTQHF	TRBD1	TRBJ1-5	TRBV19
CSVRDSFNQPQHF	TRBD1	TRBJ1-5	TRBV29-1
CASSPPGQGRGYTF	TRBD1	TRBJ1-2	TRBV18
CASSYMGATWNEQFF	.	TRBJ2-1	TRBV6-5
CASSRRKTSDSTDTQYF	TRBD2	TRBJ2-3	TRBV5-5
CASSPGGTSGAYEQYF	TRBD2	.	TRBV7-2
CSVCQGGSEETQYF	TRBD2	TRBJ2-5	TRBV29-1
CASSLPGGWREQYF	.	TRBJ2-7	TRBV7-2
CASSPILAYNEQFF	.	TRBJ2-1	TRBV5-4
CASSYSQGTANQPQHF	TRBD1	TRBJ1-5	TRBV6-6
CSETRALKAFF	.	TRBJ1-1	TRBV20-1
CASSLVAGGNTDTQYF	TRBD2	TRBJ2-3	TRBV5-4
CASSVYSGRKAETQYF	TRBD2	TRBJ2-5	TRBV9
CASSLNPSGSYEQYF	TRBD2	TRBJ2-7	TRBV7-9
CASSEMSGANNQPQHF	.	TRBJ1-5	TRBV6-1
CASSENTDTQYF	.	TRBJ2-3	TRBV2
CATSWGGRGLADTQYF	.	TRBJ2-3	TRBV15
CASSFQGTQNTGELFF	.	TRBJ2-2	TRBV11-2
CASSQGLAGSYEQYF	TRBD2	TRBJ2-7	TRBV4-2
CASSLAQYNEQFF	.	TRBJ2-1	TRBV11-2
CASRARDRGPDEQYF	TRBD1	TRBJ2-7	TRBV7-2
CATSRDKAYWEQYF	.	TRBJ2-7	TRBV15
CASRSGQGTYEQYF	TRBD1	TRBJ2-7	TRBV28
CSVVSGSVEYGYTF	.	TRBJ1-2	TRBV29-1
CASTGSYEQYF	.	TRBJ2-7	TRBV28
CASSFAGRNSGNTIYF	.	TRBJ1-3	TRBV5-1
CASTPRGLSNQPQHF	.	TRBJ1-5	TRBV27
CSVERDRNTEAFF	TRBD1	TRBJ1-1	TRBV29-1
CASRPAAGWGGGYTF	.	TRBJ1-2	TRBV7-9
CSVEGGRGAQETQYF	.	TRBJ2-5	TRBV29-1